This TCR beta chain was observed in a study of cytomegalovirus exposure and HLA in healthy donors (dated by TCRdb to between 2016 and 2019). Regarding the research as a whole: According to an earlier analysis of 450 to 650 of the donors, about 179 million T cells yielded 120 million or so unique TCR beta sequences and 276 Gb of sequence data. High-throughput TCR immunosequencing, statistical association of individual TCRs with disease status, and machine learning were combined to predict cytomegalovirus infection status. In the later analysis, no new phenotypic data were used to find candidate immune exposures; instead, reliance was placed on TCR beta sequences and their occurrence across donors. The T cell repertoires of around 670 subjects were profiled by immunosequencing and related to cytomegalovirus serostatus. Along with the approximately 670-subject first cohort, a separate validation cohort of around 110 different subjects was used. Across around 400 genotyped donors of the cohort, an average of about 200,000 unique TCR beta nucleotide sequences per donor were sequenced, and 15% to 20% of those sequences were non-productive. All discovery cohort repertoires had been generated on a single sequencing platform. To decide whether each TCR beta V gene segment behaved as functional or pseudogenic, an earlier analysis of some 600 of the donors relied on high-throughput TCR beta sequencing. The genetic ancestry cluster associated with self-reported Caucasian donors included 65% to 90% of the approximately 430 genotyped donors. Because of strong linkage in the cohort, roughly five DR-DQ haplotypes were treated as single units for association and clustering. To study patterns of TCR occurrence, a later analysis re-analyzed previously published TCR beta repertoires from 650 to 750 donors and added high-resolution HLA genotyping. In a later genetic analysis, genome-wide SNP genotypes for about three fifths of the 666 donors were used, and that subset was treated as a discovery cohort. Donor age, sex, ethnicity and CMV serostatus were compiled alongside the repertoire data. Typing coverage varied by locus: roughly 629-640 donors for A, B, C, DRB1 and DQB1; around 560 for DQA1; about 570 for DPA1; 400 to 480 for DPB1. Class I and class II HLA loci were covered by the typing at four-digit resolution. The study aimed to test whether cataloging public T cell receptors could reveal signatures of past pathogen exposure. Roughly 290 gigabases of sequencing data and roughly 81 million unique TCR sequences made up an early release that covered under 750 HLA-typed donors.

Trimming leaves V shorter by 4 bases and J shorter by 2 bases, with the junction holding 6 bases beyond the gene matches. The CDR3 runs 14 residues from the cysteine to the phenylalanine. Just CDR3 DNA is preserved here, 42 bases in frame from base 1. Based on the germline V gene, the CDR1 and CDR2 sequences are SGHRS and YFSETQ. In total, approximately 610 healthy bone marrow donors made up the cohort. At the time of sampling, all cohort members were nominally healthy, though unrecorded immune exposures were likely present. The donor was CMV seronegative and belonged to the group of 352 seronegative cohort members. Every donor gave a peripheral blood sample, and the peripheral blood mononuclear cells from that sample were used for TCR beta sequencing. The Qiagen DNeasy Blood Extraction Kit was used to extract genomic DNA from the blood cell samples. The receptor library was made with the immunoSEQ multiplex PCR assay. A mixture of 60 forward primers for TCR Vbeta segments and 13 reverse primers for TCR Jbeta segments was used in the multiplex PCR. The CDR3 region of rearranged TCR beta genes was amplified from genomic DNA by a multiplex PCR assay. The amplified TCR beta libraries were sequenced on the Illumina HiSeq System as 87-base-pair reads. The study's processing was this. A later analysis counted approximately 74 million unique TCR beta chains across the 700 or so repertoires, and some 11 million of these chains were shared by at least two donors. Raw reads were error-corrected and collapsed into unique sequences by a nearest-neighbor algorithm in which closely related sequences were merged to remove PCR and sequencing errors. Alignment of CDR3 sequences to IMGT reference sequences was used to assign V, D and J gene segments. For a sequence to be retained, a match of at least six nucleotides to both a V gene segment and a J gene segment was required. Rearrangements were classified as productive when the CDR3 lacked stop codons and remained in frame with V and J, and all other rearrangements were classified as non-productive. Following IMGT convention, CDR3 was defined as the stretch from the second conserved V-encoded cysteine up to the conserved J-encoded phenylalanine. The earlier analysis of 500 to 650 of the donors excluded any sequence lacking an unambiguous match to a single V gene segment. An earlier analysis of a few hundred of the donors called V segments functional above 56.7% productive rearrangements and segregating when the between-donor standard deviation exceeded 5%. A statistical classification framework was built for diagnosing cytomegalovirus status from the catalog of TCR beta chain sequences. V and J gene assignment, in a later analysis, came from comparing TCR nucleotide sequences with IMGT/GENE-DB human TR gene sequences. The TCRdist pipeline was used in a later analysis to assign CDR3 sequences and most-parsimonious VDJ recombination scenarios. In a later analysis, each TCR beta chain was defined by its CDR3 amino acid sequence together with its V-gene family, and reads lacking a unique V-gene family were excluded. In a later analysis, approximately 640 highly shared, low-generation-probability nucleotide sequences were removed to address suspected cross-contamination and a sequencing artifact. In a later analysis, a clonal expansion index was calculated for each public chain from normalized within-repertoire ranks of inferred template counts. A later analysis computed generation probabilities with a VDJ recombination model fitted to out-of-frame rearrangements, and checked the results against IGoR. In a later analysis, TCR-TCR, TCR-HLA and TCR-CMV co-occurrence was scored with hypergeometric tests, and a repertoire-size bias correction was applied to TCR pairs. To estimate false discovery rates, a later analysis permuted the HLA or CMV assignments 20 times. In a later analysis, co-occurring TCRs were grouped with DBSCAN, and TCRdist sequence similarity was added when clustering was performed within HLA-allele-positive subsets. Co-occurrence clustering excluded repertoires with fewer than 30,000 or more than 120,000 public chains, plus five with anomalous nucleotide sharing. Entries here come from immuneACCESS through TCRdb and include only in-frame sequences with V and J called. Some clones fail to appear in such tables; in the studies checked, an unresolved V gene covers under half of the shortfall, and the cause of the remainder is unknown. V and J calls and clone size are those listed in that table; D and trimming were worked out from the DNA. The sample data list 150,000 to 200,000 clones, and just over 75% of these were observed just once. The biggest ten clones account for less than 2% of the sample.

Beyond this particular receptor, the publication reports: The study gave a list of 150 to 200 TCR beta chains associated with cytomegalovirus. The cohort was sequenced for TCR beta chains only, and without alpha or paired-chain data the features that could be detected were limited. A later analysis associated about 17,000 TCR beta sequences with specific HLA alleles at a false discovery rate of 0.05. The earlier analysis of around 600 of the donors excluded fewer than 20 rarely observed V segments, including chromosome 9 orphons, because counts were too low. A group of highly shared sequence variants was considered likely to be a technical artifact of the sequencing pipeline. A later genetic analysis associated a missense DCLRE1C variant with V-gene and J-gene trimming of TCR beta chains, and an independent cohort replicated the association. When HLA alleles, especially DR and DQ, strongly co-occurred, attributing TCR associations to individual alleles was difficult. In vitro tests confirmed that a few of the cytomegalovirus-associated TCR beta chains recognize cytomegalovirus antigens. Some IMGT-functional V segments, including TRBV6-2 and TRBV6-3, could not be distinguished by the 87-base-pair reads and were therefore excluded. In a later genetic analysis, fewer N-insertions in productive TCRs were reported among donors in an Asian-associated ancestry cluster than the roughly 700-donor mean. The presence/absence analyses assumed that sequencing depth was roughly uniform across donors, and that assumption may not be true. Most TCR sequences were seen in very few donors, while some public TCRs were found in many individuals. In both the original and validation cohorts, the classifier was reported to diagnose cytomegalovirus status with high specificity and sensitivity. Correlated functional status among segregating V segments might be attributable to linkage disequilibrium, but an unknown experimental factor could not be ruled out. A further reported finding was that TCR beta sequences accurately predicted the HLA-A and HLA-B alleles for most subjects in the first cohort. Several of the top co-occurrence clusters appeared to be linked to parvovirus B19, influenza, CMV and Epstein-Barr virus, according to a later analysis. The authors suggested that the approach could potentially be generalized to other disease states and immunological phenotypes. According to a later analysis, most CMV-associated TCR beta chains appeared to be HLA-restricted, and the HLA associations seemed to be driven largely by CMV exposure. A later analysis found that TCR association rates varied across HLA loci, with DRB1 alleles showing the most associated TCRs and HLA-C alleles the fewest. CMV serostatus was the only immune exposure information available for the cohort. In a later analysis, HLA-associated TCR beta chains were found to be more clonally expanded and to have lower generation probabilities than equally common non-associated chains. Because some donors lacked HLA typing at each locus, the association tests relied only on the typed subset. In an earlier analysis of 500 to 650 of the donors, most TCR beta V segments appeared in productive rearrangements about 87% or about 30% of the time, broadly matching IMGT annotations.

Comments on this clone: The antigen it binds to is not known. Nothing much larger sits one base from this clone, and base qualities are not available.

The sequenced sample was PBMCs. This clonotype was sampled from a young man in good health and CMV-seronegative. The V and J genes are TRBV5-1 and TRBJ2-7; TRBD1 lines up with 7 middle nucleotides. The DNA sequence follows: TGCGCCAGCAGCAATGCCGGGACAGCCTACGAGCAGTACTTC. Translated, this gives CASSNAGTAYEQYF. This CDR3, with the reference TRBV5-1 and TRBJ2-7 proteins standing in past its ends, gives the full variable domain KAGVTQTPRYLIKTRGQQVTLSCSPISGHRSVSWYQQTPGQGLQFLFEYFSETQRNKGNFPGRFSGRQFSNSRSEMNVSTLELGDSALYLCASSNAGTAYEQYFGPGTRLTVT.